One sample yielded the 8 T cell receptor beta chains listed below, sequenced in a study of T-cell memory formation after mild COVID-19. MiXCR, run by TCRdb on the 5' RACE reads, gives a single entry per CDR3 protein. The data show 450,000 or so distinct CDR3 sequences, approximately 23% seen once. The source material was PBMCs or a T cell subset sorted from them (not recorded which). The receptors were gathered from an adult woman who had mild COVID-19 (a few samples of this study predate the infection). Cell type and time point are not known.

This clonotype has more than one count but fewer than ten. The chain links TRBV24-1 to TRBJ1-5; D is uncertain. This CDR3 has 18 amino acids. Trimming stripped 3 bases from V and 5 bases from J, with 22 bases between. Germline CDR1 KGHDR, CDR2 SFDVKD. The chain's CDR3 is CATSDHPIRANLDQPQHF. In DNA, the CDR3 is TGTGCCACCAGTGATCACCCTATCCGGGCCAATCTGGATCAGCCCCAGCATTTT.

This clonotype was seen repeatedly, ten times or more. The chain joins TRBV7-9 to TRBJ2-7, with a tentative D call TRBD1 (6 bases). CDR1 is SEHNR and CDR2 is FQNEAQ in the germline V gene (reference sequence). This CDR3 is built from 14 residues. Trimming removed 5 bases at V and 0 bases at J, with 11 bases between. DNA for the CDR3: TGTGCCAGCAGCCCGACAGGTCCCTCCTACGAGCAGTACTTC. It encodes CASSPTGPSYEQYF.

The chain is built from TRBV30 and TRBJ2-7, with D possibly being TRBD2 (5 bases). The CDR3 has 14 amino acids. The ends were cut back, 0 bases at V and 3 bases at J, with 12 bases in the middle. Per germline, CDR1 GTSNPN and CDR2 SVGIG (reference sequence). The CDR3 is CAWSVLLANYEQYF. CDR3 bases: TGTGCCTGGAGTGTACTCCTAGCCAACTACGAGCAGTACTTC.

V is TRBV4-3 and J is TRBJ1-6, with a tentative D call TRBD1 (6 bases). The CDR3 has 14 residues. CDR1 is LGHNA and CDR2 is YSLEER in the germline V gene. Trimming left V 4 bases short and J 7 bases short, with 11 bases between. CDR3 bases: TGCGCCAGCAGCCGGGGGCAGGGAAATTCACCCCTCCACTTT. This encodes CASSRGQGNSPLHF.

The chain couples TRBV2 to TRBJ2-5; tentative D call: TRBD2 (6 bases). From germline, CDR1 is SNHLY and CDR2 FYNNEI. The CDR3 has 14 residues. The V end was cut by 8 bases, the J end by 7 bases, with 20 bases between. CDR3 protein: CASLRDSTEVTQYF. CDR3 bases: TGTGCCAGCCTCCGGGACTCGACGGAGGTGACCCAGTACTTC.

This CDR3 reads CAWSVRFVRELMEEDTQYF. The CDR3, as DNA: TGTGCCTGGAGTGTACGGTTCGTGCGGGAGCTAATGGAGGAAGATACGCAGTATTTT. The V call is TRBV30, the J call TRBJ2-3; 7 bases align to TRBD2. The CDR3 totals 19 residues. Losses at the gene ends were 0 bases for V and 5 bases for J; bases not matched to a gene: 20. In germline, CDR1 is GTSNPN, CDR2 SVGIG (reference sequence).

The V and J genes are TRBV11-3 and TRBJ2-1; no clear D. This CDR3 contains 13 residues. The V end lost 5 bases, the J end lost 5 bases, and 10 bases lay between the germline ends. Looked up from germline, CDR1 is SGHNT and CDR2 is YENEEA. The DNA of the CDR3 is TGTGCCAGCAGCGGCGGAACCCACAATGAGCAGTTCTTC. Protein product: CASSGGTHNEQFF.

This rearrangement joins TRBV6-5 to TRBJ1-4, with unresolved D. There are 14 residues in the CDR3. The germline V gene has CDR1 MNHEY and CDR2 SVGAGI. V was shortened by 6 bases and J by 6 bases, with 14 bases between the two germline ends. Written as DNA, the CDR3 is TGTGCCAGCAGCCCCTTCAATTTGGATGAAAAACTGTTTTTT. Its translation: CASSPFNLDEKLFF.